These 16 T cell receptor beta chains came from one sample sequenced in a study of identical twins. TCRdb analysed the 5' RACE reads with MiXCR anew, one entry per CDR3 protein. The sample consists of 350,000 or so distinct CDR3 sequences, 10% to 15% of them appearing once. This same sample was also taken into another study, of yellow fever vaccine responses in identical twins.

Sequenced sample: CD8+ T cells sorted from blood. Receptors originate from a woman aged 18 to 35 in good health.

This clonotype was recorded a few times. CDR3: CASNPLVYQETQYF. CDR3 in DNA: TGTGCCAGCAACCCCCTGGTGTACCAAGAGACCCAGTACTTC. The chain recombines TRBV9 with TRBJ2-5; D is unclear. The germline V gene has CDR1 SGDLS and CDR2 YYNGEE. V was clipped by 6 bases and J by 0 bases, with 12 bases between them. The CDR3 has 14 residues. Full variable domain (rest looked up from reference TRBV9 and TRBJ2-5): DSGVTQTPKHLITATGQRVTLRCSPRSGDLSVYWYQQSLDQGLQFLIQYYNGEERAKGNILERFSAQQFPDLHSELNLSSLELGDSALYFCASNPLVYQETQYFGPGTRLLVL.

The genes are TRBV4-1 and TRBJ2-7; possible D gene TRBD1, 6 bases. The V gene lost 2 bases and the J gene lost 0 bases, with 14 bases spanning the gap. CDR1 is MGHRA, CDR2 YSYEKL, per germline. The CDR3 has 16 amino acids. The CDR3: CASSQPRDTSSYEQYF. The CDR3 DNA is TGCGCCAGCAGCCAACCCCGGGACACAAGCTCCTACGAGCAGTACTTC.

This clonotype turned up a few times. This CDR3 is CASSPRTSGGFTDTQYF. CDR3 DNA sequence: TGTGCCAGCAGCCCCCGTACTAGCGGGGGGTTCACAGATACGCAGTATTTT. The rearrangement joins TRBV7-8 to TRBJ2-3; 12 bases fit TRBD2. Trimming at V came to 5 bases and at J to 2 bases, leaving 8 bases not matched to a gene. The length of the CDR3 is 17 residues. Germline-derived CDR1 and CDR2 are SGHVS and FQNEAQ.

This chain joins TRBV12-5 and TRBJ2-2; D is undetermined. V dropped 7 bases and J dropped 3 bases, with 6 bases sitting between them. The germline CDR1 and CDR2 sequences are LGHNT and FRNRAP. This CDR3 contains 12 residues. The CDR3 coding sequence is TGTGCTAGTGAGGGTGACACCGGGGAGCTGTTTTTT. Protein product: CASEGDTGELFF.

Only a few counts were recorded for this clonotype. In DNA form, the CDR3 reads TGTGCCAGCAGCGTAGTGAGGACTGCCTCCTACGAGCAGTACTTC. Encoded protein: CASSVVRTASYEQYF. The chain carries TRBV9 and TRBJ2-7, with TRBD2 as a possible D gene (5 bases). The CDR3 consists of 15 residues. Germline loops: CDR1 SGDLS, CDR2 YYNGEE. The germline V and J ends were trimmed by 0 bases and 0 bases, with 10 bases remaining between them.

The V and J genes are TRBV5-1 and TRBJ2-7; D is tentatively TRBD1 or TRBD2 (5 bases each). Germline V gives CDR1 SGHRS, CDR2 YFSETQ. Trimming took 1 base from V and 4 from J, leaving 21 bases between them. CDR3 length equals 17 residues. CDR3 sequence: CASSLFSRRDAGYEQYV. The CDR3, as DNA: TGCGCCAGCAGCTTGTTCTCCCGACGGGACGCTGGTTACGAGCAGTACGTC.

This clonotype was observed a few times. CDR3 residues: CASSLRGFTEAFF. The CDR3 DNA follows: TGTGCCAGCAGCTTAAGGGGTTTCACTGAAGCTTTCTTT. The V call is TRBV7-9, the J call TRBJ1-1; tentative D call: TRBD1 (5 bases). The germline gives CDR1 SEHNR, CDR2 FQNEAQ (reference sequence). V lost 2 bases, J lost 4 bases, and 8 bases lay in between. The CDR3 contains 13 residues.

This clonotype was seen a handful of times. The chain uses TRBV19 and TRBJ2-7, with 8 bases that match TRBD1. Trimming took 5 bases from V and 3 from J; bases not matched to a gene: 9. The CDR3 is 15 residues long. In germline, CDR1 is LNHDA, CDR2 SQIVND (reference sequence). CDR3 sequence: CASSPTRTGIYEQYF. Here the CDR3 DNA reads TGTGCCAGTAGTCCAACCCGGACAGGGATCTACGAGCAGTACTTC.

This clonotype was counted between two and nine times. The chain employs TRBV2 and TRBJ1-1; 7 nucleotides align to TRBD1. CDR3 size: 16 residues. Per germline, CDR1 SNHLY and CDR2 FYNNEI. The junction had 10 bases not matched to a gene; V was cut back by 5 bases and J by 1 base. DNA of the CDR3: TGTGCCAGCAGTTCCCAAACAGGGGTAGGGAACACTGAAGCTTTCTTT. This translates into CASSSQTGVGNTEAFF.

The rearrangement uses TRBV19 and TRBJ2-5, with D maybe TRBD2 (5 bases). The CDR3 contains 13 residues. Trimming shortened V by 10 bases and J by 7 bases, and 19 bases separated the two germline ends. Germline CDR1 reads LNHDA; CDR2 reads SQIVND (reference sequence). CDR3 amino acids: CATNRGGLGTQYF. The CDR3 bases are TGTGCCACCAATCGCGGCGGGTTGGGGACCCAGTACTTC. The variable domain in full, with the rest retrieved from reference TRBV19 and TRBJ2-5, is DGGITQSPKYLFRKEGQNVTLSCEQNLNHDAMYWYRQDPGQGLRLIYYSQIVNDFQKGDIAEGYSVSREKKESFPLTVTSAQKNPTAFYLCATNRGGLGTQYFGPGTRLLVL.

This clonotype was seen a few times. CDR3 sequence (DNA): TGTGCCAGCAGTTCACCGGGACTAGCGGGAGGGTTTGAGCAGTTCTTC. Translation gives CASSSPGLAGGFEQFF. The V call is TRBV2, the J call TRBJ2-1; 16 bases line up with TRBD2. The J segment lost 9 bases and the V segment lost 5 bases, leaving 7 bases of the junction unmatched. The CDR3 contains 16 residues. From germline, CDR1 is SNHLY and CDR2 FYNNEI.

The chain recombines TRBV27 with TRBJ2-1; TRBD2 matches 8 bases. Germline values: CDR1 MNHEY, CDR2 SMNVEV (reference sequence). V dropped 2 bases and J dropped 0; count of bases not matched to a gene: 3. The CDR3 is made up of 16 amino acids. CDR3 nucleotides: TGTGCCAGCAGTTTAACCGGGGGGGGCTCCTACAATGAGCAGTTCTTC. Translation gives CASSLTGGGSYNEQFF.

The rearrangement uses TRBV7-6 and TRBJ2-1; 7 bases are a match to TRBD1. V shed 4 bases, J shed 2 bases, and the junction held 5 bases outside the gene matches. This CDR3 spans 15 amino acids. From germline, CDR1 is SGHVS and CDR2 FNYEAQ. CDR3 nucleotide sequence: TGTGCCAGCAGCTCAGCGACAGGGCCCTACAATGAGCAGTTCTTC. Its protein product is CASSSATGPYNEQFF.

V is TRBV5-5 and J is TRBJ2-7; 7 nucleotides line up with TRBD2. The CDR3 length is 15 residues. The trim removed 7 bases at V and 3 bases at J, leaving 13 bases unmatched. The germline CDR1 and CDR2 sequences are SGHKS and YYEKEE (reference sequence). CDR3 amino acids: CASGLGPPSLYEQYV. The DNA of the CDR3 is TGTGCCAGCGGACTAGGGCCGCCGTCCCTCTACGAGCAGTACGTC.

This clonotype turned up a few times. V and J are TRBV3-1 and TRBJ2-7, with 7 bases fitting TRBD2. Germline CDR1 and CDR2: LGHDT and YNNKEL (reference sequence). The V gene end was trimmed by 0 bases and the J gene end by 0 bases; junction bases not matched to a gene: 14. CDR3 length: 19 residues. The CDR3 DNA reads TGTGCCAGCAGCCAAGAGGAGCCCGTTCTAGCGGAGAGCTCCTACGAGCAGTACTTC. Translated: CASSQEEPVLAESSYEQYF.

In this sample, this clonotype turned up a few times. CDR3 DNA sequence: TGTGCCAGCAGCCCCCCGGGCCCCCCACGTAAAAACATTCAGTACTTC. This gives the protein CASSPPGPPRKNIQYF. This sequence joins TRBV3-1 and TRBJ2-4; D not certain. Per the germline V gene, CDR1 is LGHDT and CDR2 is YNNKEL (reference sequence). The CDR3 contains 16 residues. The V and J ends lost 4 bases and 4 bases respectively, with 17 bases between them.